Sequencing of this TCR beta chain was carried out in a study of blood T cell repertoires in COVID-19. Turning to the study itself: There were acute and convalescent COVID-19 samples, and they came from the United States, Italy and Spain. T cells, B-cell-depleted T cells, or PBMCs provided the cDNA or gDNA that served as material.

V lost 3 bases to trimming and J lost 2 bases; unmatched junction nucleotides: 8. Germline assignment: CDR1 LGHNA and CDR2 YNFKEQ. This CDR3 is built from 17 residues. The authors' processing: Nucleated cell number was recorded as an estimate derived from reference gene primer amplification. Only in-frame clones appear in the TCRdb table, and some are missing; sequencing was by immunoSEQ multiplex PCR. The V and J calls and the clone size are those of that table, but D and trimming were determined from the DNA. The sample contains roughly 87,000 clones, approximately 86% of which appear only once. The V and J genes are TRBV4-2 and TRBJ2-3; 10 bases align to TRBD2. This clonotype originated in a man aged 35 to 55 with acute or convalescent COVID-19. Sequenced material: peripheral blood. The CDR3 region has the DNA TGTGCCAGCAGCCAGCTTATAGCGGGGGGCCCCACAGATACGCAGTATTTT. Encoded protein: CASSQLIAGGPTDTQYF.